These T cell receptor beta chains were read from a single sample in a study of cytomegalovirus exposure and HLA in healthy donors. Measured with immunoSEQ multiplex PCR; TCRdb has only the in-frame clones, and not every one. Found here are some 85,000 clones, 60% to 85% of them singletons; the top ten hold 5% to 7%. Sequencing was carried out using PBMCs. The receptors were gathered from a man between 18 and 29 years old in good health and CMV-seropositive. The CDR3 runs from the conserved cysteine through the conserved F or W. The D gene is left open where the match is weak. The size field is filled for only some rows; it gives once, few, many or a size class.

.	TRBV5-1	TRBJ2-3	.	CASSLGRGSDTQYF	TGCGCCAGCAGCTTGGGCAGGGGATCAGATACGCAGTATTTT
.	TRBV19	TRBJ2-1	.	CASSMRPGNEQFF	TGTGCCAGTAGTATGCGGCCGGGCAATGAGCAGTTCTTC
.	TRBV7-2	TRBJ2-1	TRBD1	CASSPPTRTGDNEQFF	TGTGCCAGCAGCCCCCCCACGAGGACAGGGGACAATGAGCAGTTCTTC
.	TRBV5-1	TRBJ2-2	.	CASSFYPDTGELFF	TGCGCCAGCAGCTTTTACCCGGACACCGGGGAGCTGTTTTTT
once	TRBV6-6	TRBJ1-1	.	CASSRTQEEAFF	TGTGCCAGCAGTCGGACACAAGAAGAAGCTTTCTTT
.	TRBV6-1	TRBJ1-5	.	CASSEASQPQHF	TGTGCCAGCAGTGAAGCGAGTCAGCCCCAGCATTTT
.	TRBV5-4	TRBJ2-7	.	CASSLAFGAPYGYEQYF	TGTGCCAGCAGCTTGGCATTTGGAGCGCCTTACGGTTACGAGCAGTACTTC
.	TRBV20-1	TRBJ1-1	.	CSARGARMFF	TGCAGTGCTAGAGGGGCCCGTATGTTCTTT
.	TRBV18	TRBJ2-2	TRBD2	CASSRTSGTGELFF	TGTGCCAGCTCGCGGACTAGCGGGACCGGGGAGCTGTTTTTT
.	TRBV27	TRBJ1-5	.	CASSLRGQPQHF	TGTGCCAGCAGTTTACGAGGACAGCCCCAGCATTTT
.	TRBV4-1	TRBJ1-1	.	CATSQDRRGNTEAFF	TGCGCCACCTCACAAGACCGCCGGGGGAACACTGAAGCTTTCTTT
.	TRBV2	TRBJ2-1	.	CASSEARSGGFF	TGTGCCAGCAGTGAAGCGAGGTCGGGTGGGTTCTTC
few	TRBV5-4	TRBJ2-7	TRBD1	CASSPKQGWLDEQYF	TGTGCCAGCAGCCCTAAACAGGGGTGGTTGGACGAGCAGTACTTC
.	TRBV5-1	TRBJ2-5	.	CASSLMGGETQYF	TGCGCCAGCAGCTTGATGGGAGGAGAGACCCAGTACTTC
.	TRBV27	TRBJ2-5	.	CASSTTSNQETQYF	TGTGCCAGCAGTACAACAAGTAACCAAGAGACCCAGTACTTC
.	TRBV28	TRBJ2-5	TRBD2	CASSPGLAGQETQYF	TGTGCCAGCAGCCCGGGACTAGCGGGACAAGAGACCCAGTACTTC
.	TRBV4-1	TRBJ2-7	TRBD1	CASSQVLRDRSKYEQYF	TGCGCCAGCAGCCAAGTTCTTCGGGACAGGTCGAAATACGAGCAGTACTTC
.	TRBV25-1	TRBJ2-7	.	CASSGSRVYEQYF	TGTGCCAGCAGTGGAAGCAGGGTTTACGAGCAGTACTTC
once	TRBV28	TRBJ2-2	.	CASSTPTGELFF	TGTGCCAGCAGTACTCCCACCGGGGAGCTGTTTTTT
.	TRBV7-8	TRBJ2-1	TRBD2	CASSLLAGGEHEQFF	TGTGCCAGCAGCTTACTAGCGGGAGGGGAGCATGAGCAGTTCTTC
.	TRBV6-4	TRBJ2-1	TRBD2	CASSPVAGSYNEQFF	TGTGCCAGCAGTCCGGTAGCGGGCTCCTACAATGAGCAGTTCTTC
.	TRBV9	TRBJ2-1	TRBD1	CASSVGTGLGNEQFF	TGTGCCAGCAGCGTGGGGACAGGGTTAGGGAATGAGCAGTTCTTC
.	TRBV5-1	TRBJ2-7	TRBD2	CASRQAGGTLTYEQYF	TGCGCCAGCAGGCAAGCGGGAGGAACGTTAACCTACGAGCAGTACTTC